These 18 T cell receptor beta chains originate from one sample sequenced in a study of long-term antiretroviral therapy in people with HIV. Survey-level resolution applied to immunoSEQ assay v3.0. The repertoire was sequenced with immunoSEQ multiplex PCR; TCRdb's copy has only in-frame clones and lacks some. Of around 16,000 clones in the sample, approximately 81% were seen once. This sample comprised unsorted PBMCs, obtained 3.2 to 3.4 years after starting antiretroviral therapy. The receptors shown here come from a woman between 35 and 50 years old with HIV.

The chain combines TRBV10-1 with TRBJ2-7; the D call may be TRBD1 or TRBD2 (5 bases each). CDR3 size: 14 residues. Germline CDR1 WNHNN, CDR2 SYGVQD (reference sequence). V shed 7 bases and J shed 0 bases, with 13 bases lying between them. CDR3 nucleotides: TGCGCCAGCATCAACGGGGCTAGCTCCTACGAGCAGTACTTC. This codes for CASINGASSYEQYF.

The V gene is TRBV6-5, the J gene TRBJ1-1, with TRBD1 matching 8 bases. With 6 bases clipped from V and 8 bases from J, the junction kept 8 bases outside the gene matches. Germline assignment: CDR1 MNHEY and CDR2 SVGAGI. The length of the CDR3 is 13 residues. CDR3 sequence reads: CASRPQGAREAFF. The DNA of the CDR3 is TGTGCCAGCAGACCCCAGGGGGCGCGGGAAGCTTTCTTT.

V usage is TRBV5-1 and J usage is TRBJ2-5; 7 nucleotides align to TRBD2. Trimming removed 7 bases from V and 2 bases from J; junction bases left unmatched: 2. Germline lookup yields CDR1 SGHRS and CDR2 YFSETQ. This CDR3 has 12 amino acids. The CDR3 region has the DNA TGCGCCAGCCGGGGGGATCAAGAGACCCAGTACTTC. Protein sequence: CASRGDQETQYF. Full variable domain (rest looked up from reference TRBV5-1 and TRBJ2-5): KAGVTQTPRYLIKTRGQQVTLSCSPISGHRSVSWYQQTPGQGLQFLFEYFSETQRNKGNFPGRFSGRQFSNSRSEMNVSTLELGDSALYLCASRGDQETQYFGPGTRLLVL.

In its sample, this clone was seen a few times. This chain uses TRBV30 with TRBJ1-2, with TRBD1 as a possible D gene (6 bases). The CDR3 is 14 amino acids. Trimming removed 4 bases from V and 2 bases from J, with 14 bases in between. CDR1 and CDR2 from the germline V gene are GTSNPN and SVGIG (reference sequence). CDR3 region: CAWTPGGANYGYTF. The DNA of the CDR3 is TGTGCCTGGACCCCCGGGGGCGCCAACTATGGCTACACCTTC. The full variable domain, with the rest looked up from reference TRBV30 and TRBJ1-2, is SQTIHQWPATLVQPVGSPLSLECTVEGTSNPNLYWYRQAAGRGLQLLFYSVGIGQISSEVPQNLSASRPQDRQFILSSKKLLLSDSGFYLCAWTPGGANYGYTFGSGTRLTVV.

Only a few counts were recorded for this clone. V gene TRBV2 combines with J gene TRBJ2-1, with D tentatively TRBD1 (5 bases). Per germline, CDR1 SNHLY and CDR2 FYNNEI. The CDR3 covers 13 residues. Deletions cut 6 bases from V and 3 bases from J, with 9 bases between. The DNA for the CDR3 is TGTGCCAGCAGGGGCAGGGTCTACAATGAGCAGTTCTTC. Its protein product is CASRGRVYNEQFF. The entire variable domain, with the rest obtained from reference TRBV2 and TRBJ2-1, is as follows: EPEVTQTPSHQVTQMGQEVILRCVPISNHLYFYWYRQILGQKVEFLVSFYNNEISEKSEIFDDQFSVERPDGSNFTLKIRSTKLEDSAMYFCASRGRVYNEQFFGPGTRLTVL.

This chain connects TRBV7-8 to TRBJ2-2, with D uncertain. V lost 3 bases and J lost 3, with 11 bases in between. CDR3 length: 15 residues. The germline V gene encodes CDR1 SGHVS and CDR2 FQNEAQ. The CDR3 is CASSLRGLDTGELFF. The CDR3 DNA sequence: TGTGCCAGCAGCTTGCGCGGCTTGGACACCGGGGAGCTGTTTTTT.

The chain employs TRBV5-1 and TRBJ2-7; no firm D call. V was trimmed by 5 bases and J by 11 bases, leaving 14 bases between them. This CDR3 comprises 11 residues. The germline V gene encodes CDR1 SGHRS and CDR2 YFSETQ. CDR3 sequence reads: CASRDSDREYF. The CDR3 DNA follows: TGCGCCAGCAGAGACTCAGACCGGGAGTACTTC.

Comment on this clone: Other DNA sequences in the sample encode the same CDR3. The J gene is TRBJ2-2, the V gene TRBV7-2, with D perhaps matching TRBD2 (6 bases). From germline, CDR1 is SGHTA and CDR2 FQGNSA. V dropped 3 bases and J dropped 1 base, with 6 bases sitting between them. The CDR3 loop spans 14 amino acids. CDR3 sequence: CASSLEGNTGELFF. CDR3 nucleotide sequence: TGTGCCAGCAGCTTGGAGGGGAACACCGGGGAGCTGTTTTTT.

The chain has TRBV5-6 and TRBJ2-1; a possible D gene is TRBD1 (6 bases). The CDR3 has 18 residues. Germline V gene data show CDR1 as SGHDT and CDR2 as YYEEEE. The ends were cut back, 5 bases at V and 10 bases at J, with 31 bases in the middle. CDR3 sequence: CASRPTLNQGTRAREQFF. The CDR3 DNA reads TGTGCCAGCAGACCGACACTTAACCAGGGGACAAGGGCCAGGGAGCAGTTCTTC.

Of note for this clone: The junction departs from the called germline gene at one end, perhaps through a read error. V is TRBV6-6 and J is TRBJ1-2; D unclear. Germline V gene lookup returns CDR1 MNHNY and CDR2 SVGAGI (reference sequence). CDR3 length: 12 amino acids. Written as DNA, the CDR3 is TGTGTCAGCACTCCGGACGGTTATGGCTACACCTTC. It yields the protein CVSTPDGYGYTF.

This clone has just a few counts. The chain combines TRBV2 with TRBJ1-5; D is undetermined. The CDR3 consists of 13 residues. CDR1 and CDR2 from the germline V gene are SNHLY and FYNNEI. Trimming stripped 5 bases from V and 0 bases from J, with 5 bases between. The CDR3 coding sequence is TGTGCCAGCAGTAGAGATAGCAATCAGCCCCAGCATTTT. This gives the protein CASSRDSNQPQHF. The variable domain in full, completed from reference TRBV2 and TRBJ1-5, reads EPEVTQTPSHQVTQMGQEVILRCVPISNHLYFYWYRQILGQKVEFLVSFYNNEISEKSEIFDDQFSVERPDGSNFTLKIRSTKLEDSAMYFCASSRDSNQPQHFGDGTRLSIL.

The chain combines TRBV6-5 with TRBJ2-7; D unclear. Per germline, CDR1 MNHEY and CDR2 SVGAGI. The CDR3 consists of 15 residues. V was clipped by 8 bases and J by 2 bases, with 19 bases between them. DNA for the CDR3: TGTGCCAGCTTTCTTCGGACCGCAGAAACCTACGAGCAGTACTTC. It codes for CASFLRTAETYEQYF.

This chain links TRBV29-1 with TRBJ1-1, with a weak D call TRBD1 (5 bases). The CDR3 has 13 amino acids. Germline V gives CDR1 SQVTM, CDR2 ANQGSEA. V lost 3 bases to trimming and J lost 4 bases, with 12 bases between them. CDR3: CSVDLGGGTEAFF. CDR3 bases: TGCAGCGTTGATTTGGGGGGTGGCACTGAAGCTTTCTTT.

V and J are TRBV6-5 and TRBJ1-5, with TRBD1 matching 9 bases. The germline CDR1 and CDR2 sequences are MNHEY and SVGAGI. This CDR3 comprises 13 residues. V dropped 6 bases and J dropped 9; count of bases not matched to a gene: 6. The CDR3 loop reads CASSPGQGSPQHF. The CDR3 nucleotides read TGTGCCAGCAGCCCGGGACAGGGCTCGCCCCAGCATTTT.

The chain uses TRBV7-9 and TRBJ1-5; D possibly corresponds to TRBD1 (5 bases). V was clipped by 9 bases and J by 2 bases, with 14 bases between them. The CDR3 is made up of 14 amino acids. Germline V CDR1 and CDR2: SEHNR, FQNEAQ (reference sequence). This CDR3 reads CARTQGEGNQPQHF. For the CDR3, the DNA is TGTGCCAGAACCCAAGGGGAAGGCAATCAGCCCCAGCATTTT.

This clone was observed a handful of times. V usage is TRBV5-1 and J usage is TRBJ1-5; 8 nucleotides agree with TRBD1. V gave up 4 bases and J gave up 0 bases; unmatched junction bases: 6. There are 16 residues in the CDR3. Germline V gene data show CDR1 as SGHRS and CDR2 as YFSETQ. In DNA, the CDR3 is TGCGCCAGCAGCCCGGGACAGGTCGGTAGCAATCAGCCCCAGCATTTT. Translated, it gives CASSPGQVGSNQPQHF.

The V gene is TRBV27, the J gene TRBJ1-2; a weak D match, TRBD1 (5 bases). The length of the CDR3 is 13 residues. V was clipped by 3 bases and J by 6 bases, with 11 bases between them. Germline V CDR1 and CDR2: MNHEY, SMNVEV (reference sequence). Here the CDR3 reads CASSFGQGHGYTF. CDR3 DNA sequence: TGTGCCAGCAGTTTTGGCCAGGGCCATGGCTACACCTTC.

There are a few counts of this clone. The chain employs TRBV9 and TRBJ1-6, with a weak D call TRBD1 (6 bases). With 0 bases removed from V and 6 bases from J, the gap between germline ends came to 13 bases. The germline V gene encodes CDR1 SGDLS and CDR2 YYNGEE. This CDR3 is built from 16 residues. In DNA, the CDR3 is TGTGCCAGCAGCGTAGATACAGGGAGGGTTAATTCACCCCTCCACTTT. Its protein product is CASSVDTGRVNSPLHF.